The clone carrying this TCR beta chain has a handful of counts. Its target is unknown. From germline, CDR1 is WSHSY and CDR2 SAAADI. The CDR3 runs to 14 residues. V lost 6 bases and J lost 9, with 18 bases in between. This PCR relied on a set of 60 Vbeta primers and 13 Jbeta primers. The method was immunoSEQ multiplex PCR; TCRdb's version includes in-frame clones alone and lacks a portion of them. The table shows 100,000 to 150,000 clones, with roughly 80% occurring only once. The entry originates in a study of cytomegalovirus exposure and HLA in healthy donors. Study at large: Early released data comprised about 90 million unique TCRs from HLA-typed donors. Overall study results and limits: An assumption of roughly uniform sequencing depth across donors underlay the presence/absence analyses. Diagnosis of cytomegalovirus status made by the classifier reportedly showed high specificity and sensitivity.

The source is a woman aged 40 to 50 in good health and CMV-seronegative. The J gene is TRBJ1-5, the V gene TRBV10-2, with D possibly TRBD1 on 5 matching bases. Sequencing was performed on PBMCs. CDR3 sequence: CASSTGRGPRPQHF. The CDR3 nucleotides are TGCGCCAGCAGCACAGGAAGGGGTCCTAGGCCCCAGCATTTT.